A single sample is the source of the 17 T cell receptor beta chains below, sequenced in a study of response to subunit inactivated influenza vaccine. MiXCR, applied by TCRdb to the RT-PCR reads, yields one record per CDR3 protein. Among about 650,000 distinct CDR3 sequences listed, less than 15% were seen once. Here the sequenced sample was PBMCs from blood, taken approximately 15 days before vaccination. The source is a man aged 45-65 years who received an inactivated influenza vaccine.

This clonotype has a count of ten or more. The chain couples TRBV6-2 or TRBV6-3 to TRBJ2-7; no clear D gene. The length of the CDR3 is 11 residues. CDR1 is MNHEY and CDR2 is SVGEGT in the germline V gene. Trimming removed 3 bases from V and 7 bases from J, with 7 bases in between. CDR3: CASSYPDEQYF. CDR3 nucleotides: TGTGCCAGCAGTTATCCCGATGAGCAGTACTTC.

This clonotype came up many times. The rearrangement joins TRBV3-1 to TRBJ2-1; possibly TRBD2 for D (6 bases). Per the germline V gene, CDR1 is LGHDT and CDR2 is YNNKEL (reference sequence). V lost 3 bases, J lost 10 bases, and 10 bases lay in between. The CDR3 extends over 12 amino acids. CDR3: CASSQGLAEQFF. The CDR3 region has the DNA TGTGCCAGCAGCCAGGGTCTAGCGGAGCAGTTCTTC.

This chain links TRBV7-9 with TRBJ2-2; D not certain. The CDR3 length is 11 residues. The V gene lost 8 bases and the J gene lost 6 bases, with 7 bases spanning the gap. Germline CDR1 is SEHNR and CDR2 is FQNEAQ (reference sequence). This chain's CDR3 is CASFGAGELFF. The CDR3 DNA follows: TGTGCCAGCTTTGGTGCCGGGGAGCTGTTTTTT.

CDR3 sequence reads: CASSNVPGTEAFF. CDR3 bases: TGTGCCAGCAGTAATGTCCCGGGGACTGAAGCTTTCTTT. The V gene is TRBV3-1, the J gene TRBJ1-1; D gene uncertain. The CDR3 covers 13 residues. CDR1 and CDR2 (germline): LGHDT, YNNKEL (reference sequence). With 6 bases removed from V and 5 bases from J, the gap between germline ends came to 13 bases.

Many counts were recorded for this clonotype. This rearrangement joins TRBV6-2 or TRBV6-3 to TRBJ2-7, with D unclear. Germline V gene sequence: CDR1 MNHEY, CDR2 SVGEGT. The ends were cut back, 5 bases at V and 7 bases at J, with 15 bases in the middle. The CDR3 length is 13 residues. The CDR3 DNA is TGTGCCAGCAGTCCCAGACGTAATACAGAGCAGTACTTC. Protein: CASSPRRNTEQYF.

In this sample, this clonotype turned up many times. The chain combines TRBV7-9 with TRBJ2-3; D may be TRBD2 (5 bases). Germline V CDR1 and CDR2: SEHNR, FQNEAQ (reference sequence). V dropped 2 bases and J dropped 0 bases, with 9 bases sitting between them. The length of the CDR3 is 15 residues. CDR3 region: CASSLPSGSTDTQYF. Here the CDR3 DNA reads TGTGCCAGCAGCTTACCCAGCGGAAGCACAGATACGCAGTATTTT. The whole variable domain, filled in from reference TRBV7-9 and TRBJ2-3, reads DTGVSQNPRHKITKRGQNVTFRCDPISEHNRLYWYRQTLGQGPEFLTYFQNEAQLEKSRLLSDRFSAERPKGSFSTLEIQRTEQGDSAMYLCASSLPSGSTDTQYFGPGTRLTVL.

The chain combines TRBV12-3 or TRBV12-4 with TRBJ1-5, with 7 bases lining up with TRBD1. The CDR3 covers 14 residues. The V segment lost 7 bases and the J segment 2 bases; nucleotides outside the gene matches: 5. The CDR3 sequence: CASNQGGGNQPQHF. The CDR3 bases are TGTGCCAGCAACCAGGGGGGTGGCAATCAGCCCCAGCATTTT.

DNA of the CDR3: TGCAGCGCCGAGATACTAGCGGGGGTAACAGATACGCAGTATTTT. Amino acid sequence: CSAEILAGVTDTQYF. V and J are TRBV29-1 and TRBJ2-3, with TRBD2 identical over 11 bases. CDR1 SQVTM and CDR2 ANQGSEA come from the germline V gene. This CDR3 spans 15 amino acids. The V gene end was trimmed by 7 bases and the J gene end by 3 bases; junction bases not matched to a gene: 9.

This clonotype has a handful of counts. The V gene is TRBV6-5, the J gene TRBJ2-1; 8 bases align to TRBD2. The germline V gene has CDR1 MNHEY and CDR2 SVGAGI. Trimming removed 2 bases from V and 2 bases from J; junction bases left unmatched: 11. The CDR3 sequence is 18 residues long. The CDR3 sequence is CASSYTAGTREPYNEQFF. CDR3 coding DNA: TGTGCCAGCAGTTACACCGCCGGGACTAGGGAACCCTACAATGAGCAGTTCTTC.

This clonotype showed up just a few times. V usage is TRBV7-9 and J usage is TRBJ2-1; D may be TRBD2 (5 bases). Germline V gene sequence: CDR1 SEHNR, CDR2 FQNEAQ (reference sequence). The CDR3 covers 15 residues. The V gene lost 5 bases and the J gene lost 5 bases, with 16 bases spanning the gap. This CDR3 reads CASSRTPHPDNEQFF. CDR3 DNA: TGTGCCAGCAGCCGGACTCCTCACCCTGACAATGAGCAGTTCTTC.

This clonotype has more than one count but fewer than ten. J is TRBJ2-3 and V is TRBV4-2, with 7 bases aligning to TRBD1. Losses at the gene ends were 4 bases for V and 2 bases for J; bases not matched to a gene: 6. From germline, CDR1 is LGHNA and CDR2 YNFKEQ. The CDR3 covers 15 residues. The CDR3 loop is CASSRNGQDTDTQYF. The CDR3 nucleotides are TGTGCCAGCAGCCGGAACGGACAGGACACAGATACGCAGTATTTT.

A few counts support this clonotype. The chain joins TRBV4-3 to TRBJ2-3; D possibly corresponds to TRBD2 (5 bases). V shed 5 bases and J shed 2 bases, with 14 bases lying between them. Germline V gene data show CDR1 as LGHNA and CDR2 as YSLEER. This CDR3 has 15 residues. The CDR3 is CASSLNGVSTDTQYF. In DNA form, the CDR3 reads TGCGCCAGCAGCTTAAACGGGGTTTCCACAGATACGCAGTATTTT.

This clonotype was seen at least ten times. The rearrangement uses TRBV28 and TRBJ2-1; unclear D gene. There are 13 residues in the CDR3. Per germline, CDR1 MDHEN and CDR2 SYDVKM. Trimming removed 3 bases from V and 5 bases from J, with 8 bases in between. The CDR3 DNA reads as TGTGCCAGCAGTTTCCTCGCCCACAATGAGCAGTTCTTC. It is translated as CASSFLAHNEQFF.

This clonotype was observed a handful of times. Here the CDR3 reads CASSPRGLVDYTGELFF. CDR3 DNA: TGTGCCAGCAGCCCCAGGGGGCTCGTTGATTACACCGGGGAGCTGTTTTTT. This sequence joins TRBV7-9 and TRBJ2-2; 8 nucleotides line up with TRBD1. With V trimmed by 5 bases and J by 3 bases, 11 bases remained unmatched. The CDR3 is 17 amino acids. Germline V lookup: CDR1 SEHNR, CDR2 FQNEAQ (reference sequence).

This clonotype was seen many times. The genes are TRBV28 and TRBJ1-2, with TRBD1 matching over 9 bases. The CDR3 loop spans 15 amino acids. Germline CDR1 is MDHEN and CDR2 is SYDVKM. V lost 7 bases and J lost 4; bases outside the gene matches: 10. CDR3 DNA sequence: TGTGCCAGCAACGACCGGGACAGGGATTCCTATGGCTACACCTTC. It translates to CASNDRDRDSYGYTF.

The chain uses TRBV20-1 and TRBJ1-1, with 8 bases matching TRBD1. Germline V gene lookup returns CDR1 DFQATT and CDR2 SNEGSKA (reference sequence). This CDR3 region has 12 residues. Here the CDR3 reads CIQGAGNTEAFF. The CDR3 DNA follows: TGCATTCAGGGGGCGGGGAACACTGAAGCTTTCTTT.

This clonotype has more than one count but fewer than ten. The V call is TRBV29-1, the J call TRBJ2-7; 11 positions agree with TRBD1. Germline V gene lookup returns CDR1 SQVTM and CDR2 ANQGSEA. CDR3 size: 16 residues. The V and J ends lost 0 bases and 5 bases, in that order; junction bases with no gene match: 9. The CDR3 sequence: CSVEDKSGQGVDEQYF. CDR3 in DNA: TGCAGCGTTGAAGATAAATCGGGACAGGGGGTGGACGAGCAGTACTTC.